The TCR beta chain under discussion was sequenced for a study of blood T cell repertoires in COVID-19. Study at large: T cells, B-cell-depleted T cells, or PBMCs provided the cDNA or gDNA that served as material.

Generated by immunoSEQ multiplex PCR, the TCRdb table keeps only in-frame clones and is missing some. The top ten clones hold roughly 6.2% of a sample with some 50,000 clones, just over 90% of them seen once. Germline CDR1 WSHSY, CDR2 SAAADI. J gave up 3 bases and V 6 bases, and 5 bases lay outside the gene matches. The CDR3 contains 14 residues. The sequencing sample was made of peripheral blood. The source of this sequence is a man in his forties with acute or convalescent COVID-19. The chain combines TRBV10-2 with TRBJ2-1; 7 positions match TRBD1. In DNA form, the CDR3 reads TGCGCCAGCAGGGGCCCAGGGGGCTACAATGAGCAGTTCTTC. Amino acid sequence: CASRGPGGYNEQFF.